These 6 T cell receptor beta chains were all obtained from the same sample, sequenced in a study of control samples from healthy donors and cancer patients. Method: immunoSEQ multiplex PCR; TCRdb's copy keeps in-frame clones and lacks some. The sample lists 150,000 to 180,000 clones, approximately 94% occurring once. The sample consisted of blood. The receptor set was obtained from a man aged 35 to 55 in good health.

J is TRBJ1-5 and V is TRBV28; D remains ambiguous. V lost 6 bases to trimming and J lost 0 bases, with 18 bases between them. Germline assignment: CDR1 MDHEN and CDR2 SYDVKM. The length of the CDR3 is 17 residues. The CDR3, as DNA: TGTGCCAGCAGACCCAGGATCACCCGTTATAGCAATCAGCCCCAGCATTTT. Its translation is CASRPRITRYSNQPQHF. The variable domain in full, with the rest retrieved from reference TRBV28 and TRBJ1-5, is DVKVTQSSRYLVKRTGEKVFLECVQDMDHENMFWYRQDPGLGLRLIYFSYDVKMKEKGDIPEGYSVSREKKERFSLILESASTNQTSMYLCASRPRITRYSNQPQHFGDGTRLSIL.

The CDR3 DNA is TGTGCCAGCAGCGTGGGGGGACATCCGAATGAAAAACTGTTTTTT. Translation: CASSVGGHPNEKLFF. V usage is TRBV9 and J usage is TRBJ1-4; possible D gene TRBD1, 6 bases. V was clipped by 2 bases and J by 5 bases, with 13 bases between them. Germline-derived CDR1 and CDR2 are SGDLS and YYNGEE. The CDR3 totals 15 residues.

This sequence joins TRBV6-5 and TRBJ2-7; either TRBD1 or TRBD2 may fit D (7 bases each). The germline V gene has CDR1 MNHEY and CDR2 SVGAGI. V lost 6 bases to trimming and J lost 7 bases, with 16 bases between them. The CDR3 has 13 residues. The CDR3 here is CASRPGGAGEQYF. For the CDR3, the DNA is TGTGCCAGCAGACCAGGGGGGGCCGGTGAGCAGTACTTC.

The chain recombines TRBV9 with TRBJ2-2; perhaps TRBD1 as D (6 bases). This CDR3 region has 14 residues. Germline V lookup: CDR1 SGDLS, CDR2 YYNGEE. V was shortened by 4 bases and J by 3 bases, with 10 bases between the two germline ends. The CDR3 spells CASSSQGHTGELFF. The CDR3 DNA reads as TGTGCCAGCAGCTCACAGGGACACACCGGGGAGCTGTTTTTT.

The chain recombines TRBV30 with TRBJ2-1; no clear D. V gave up 0 bases and J gave up 4 bases, with 13 bases separating them. Per germline, CDR1 GTSNPN and CDR2 SVGIG (reference sequence). The CDR3 is made up of 15 amino acids. The CDR3 spells CAWSVSQQRYNEQFF. In nucleotides, the CDR3 is TGTGCCTGGAGTGTATCTCAGCAGCGTTACAATGAGCAGTTCTTC.

On this clone itself: Other DNA sequences of this sample code for an identical CDR3. The chain joins TRBV19 to TRBJ1-5; 9 positions match TRBD1. The CDR3 is 13 amino acids. J lost 4 bases, V lost 6 bases, and 1 base had no gene match. CDR1 is LNHDA, CDR2 SQIVND, per germline (reference sequence). This CDR3 is CASRDRGNQPQHF. In DNA, the CDR3 is TGTGCCAGTAGGGACAGGGGAAATCAGCCCCAGCATTTT.